This T cell receptor (beta chain) was found in a study of Tregs in tolerant kidney transplant recipients. Study results and limitations: For some patients, primers changed over time, blocking nucleotide-level comparison.

In the case of this clone: Its antigen remains unidentified. Other nucleotide sequences from this sample produce the same CDR3.

The repertoire was sequenced with immunoSEQ multiplex PCR; TCRdb's copy has only in-frame clones and lacks some. The sample consists of 5,000 to 6,500 clones, almost 90% of them appearing once. V gave up 1 base and J gave up 2 bases, with 19 bases separating them. This CDR3 is built from 18 residues. Germline assignment: CDR1 SGHVS and CDR2 FNYEAQ. The sequenced sample was Tregs from blood cultured with allogeneic cells, obtained before the transplant. V and J are TRBV7-6 and TRBJ2-3; tentatively, D is TRBD1 or TRBD2 (5 bases each). The clonotype comes from a human patient who received a combined kidney and bone marrow transplant. The CDR3: CASSLVGGRGTTTDTQYF. DNA of the CDR3: TGTGCCAGCAGCTTAGTTGGTGGCAGAGGGACGACCACAGATACGCAGTATTTT.